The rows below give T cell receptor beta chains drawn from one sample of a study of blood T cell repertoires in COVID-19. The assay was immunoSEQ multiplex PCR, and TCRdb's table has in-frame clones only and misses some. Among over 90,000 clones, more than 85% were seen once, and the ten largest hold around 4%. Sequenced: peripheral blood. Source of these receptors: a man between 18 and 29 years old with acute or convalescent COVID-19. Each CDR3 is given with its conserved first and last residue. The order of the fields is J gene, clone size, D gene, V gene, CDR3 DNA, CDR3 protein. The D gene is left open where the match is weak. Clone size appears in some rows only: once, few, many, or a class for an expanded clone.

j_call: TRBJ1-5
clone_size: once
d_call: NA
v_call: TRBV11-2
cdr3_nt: TGTGCCAGCAGCTTAGTGGGGGGGGCGAGCAATCAGCCCCAGCATTTT
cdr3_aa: CASSLVGGASNQPQHF

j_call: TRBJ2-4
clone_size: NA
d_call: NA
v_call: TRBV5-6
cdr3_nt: TGTGCCAGCAGGTGGAGCGGGGCCAAAAACATTCAGTACTTC
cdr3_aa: CASRWSGAKNIQYF

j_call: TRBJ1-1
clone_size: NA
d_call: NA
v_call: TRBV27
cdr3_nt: TGTGCCAGCAGTTTATCGAGGGTGGGTGACCTAGAAGCTTTCTTT
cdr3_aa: CASSLSRVGDLEAFF

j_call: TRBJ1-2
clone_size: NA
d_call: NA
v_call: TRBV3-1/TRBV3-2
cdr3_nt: TGTGCCAGCAGCCCTCCTTCCGCAGGAGGAAACTATGGCTACACCTTC
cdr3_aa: CASSPPSAGGNYGYTF

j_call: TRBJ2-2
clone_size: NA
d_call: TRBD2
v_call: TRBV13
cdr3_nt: TGTGCCAGCAGCTTGGGGACTAGCGGGCCTAAGGGCACCGGGGAGCTGTTTTTT
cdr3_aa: CASSLGTSGPKGTGELFF

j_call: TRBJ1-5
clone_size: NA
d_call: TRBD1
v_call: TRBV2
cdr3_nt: TGTGCCAGCCTTCGGGCAGGGGGAGATAGCAATCAGCCCCAGCATTTT
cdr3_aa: CASLRAGGDSNQPQHF

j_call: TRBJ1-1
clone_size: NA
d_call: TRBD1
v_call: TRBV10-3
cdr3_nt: TGTGCCATCAGTGAGTCTTTAGAACAGGGGGCAGCTTTCTTT
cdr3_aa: CAISESLEQGAAFF

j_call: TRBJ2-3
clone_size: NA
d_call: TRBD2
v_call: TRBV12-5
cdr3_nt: TGTGCTAGTGGCCGCCCAGGACTAGCGGGAGAAGGGACAGATACGCAGTATTTT
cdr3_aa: CASGRPGLAGEGTDTQYF

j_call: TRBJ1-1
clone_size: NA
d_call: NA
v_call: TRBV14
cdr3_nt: TGTGCCAGCAGCCAAGCCCGGGGTTTCGAAGGGTCGTGGGCTGAAGCTTTCTTT
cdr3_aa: CASSQARGFEGSWAEAFF

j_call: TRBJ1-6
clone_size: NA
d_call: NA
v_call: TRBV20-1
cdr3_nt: TGCAGTGCTAGTTGGCCAGGGTCCAATTCACCCCTCCACTTT
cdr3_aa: CSASWPGSNSPLHF

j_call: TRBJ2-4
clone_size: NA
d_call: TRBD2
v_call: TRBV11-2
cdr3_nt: TGTGCCAGCAGCCTCGAAGGGACTAGCGGGAGCGGAGCCAAAAACATTCAGTACTTC
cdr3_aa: CASSLEGTSGSGAKNIQYF

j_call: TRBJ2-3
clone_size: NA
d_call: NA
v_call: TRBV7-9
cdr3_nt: TGTGCCAGCAGCCCTTACGGAGACAGCGTTTTCACAGATACGCAGTATTTT
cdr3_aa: CASSPYGDSVFTDTQYF

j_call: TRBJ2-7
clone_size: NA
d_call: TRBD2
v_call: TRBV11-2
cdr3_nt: TGTGCCAGCAGCATGTCTGGGGACTACGCTTACGAGCAGTACTTC
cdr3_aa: CASSMSGDYAYEQYF

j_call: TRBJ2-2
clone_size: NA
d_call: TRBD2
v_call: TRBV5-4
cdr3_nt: TGTGCCAGCAGCCCCCCGACTAGCGGGAGGGCCCTCAACGGGGAGCTGTTTTTT
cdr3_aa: CASSPPTSGRALNGELFF

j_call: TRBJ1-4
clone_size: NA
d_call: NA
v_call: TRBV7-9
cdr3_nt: TGTGCCAGCAGCTTTTCCCCTGGGGAGACTAATGAAAAACTGTTTTTT
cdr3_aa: CASSFSPGETNEKLFF

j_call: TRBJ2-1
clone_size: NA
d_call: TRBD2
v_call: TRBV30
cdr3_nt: TGTGCCTGGAGTCAAAGATGGACTAGCGGGAGGCGGAGCTCCTACAATGAGCAGTTCTTC
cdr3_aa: CAWSQRWTSGRRSSYNEQFF

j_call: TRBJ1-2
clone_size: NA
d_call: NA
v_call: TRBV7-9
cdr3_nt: TGTGCCAGCGGGGCCCCAACCCCTAACTATGGCTACACCTTC
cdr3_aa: CASGAPTPNYGYTF

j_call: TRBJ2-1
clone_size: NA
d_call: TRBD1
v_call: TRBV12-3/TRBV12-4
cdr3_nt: TGTGCCAGCACCGGACAGGAGCTTTCGCAGTTCTTC
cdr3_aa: CASTGQELSQFF

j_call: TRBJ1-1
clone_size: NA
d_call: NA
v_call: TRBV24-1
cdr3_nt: TGTGCCACCAGTGACCAGGACAGTGAAGCTTTCTTT
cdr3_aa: CATSDQDSEAFF

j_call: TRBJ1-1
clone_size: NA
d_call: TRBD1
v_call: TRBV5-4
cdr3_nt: TGTGCCAGCAGCGCGAAACAGGGGGCTGAAGCTTTCTTT
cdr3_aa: CASSAKQGAEAFF

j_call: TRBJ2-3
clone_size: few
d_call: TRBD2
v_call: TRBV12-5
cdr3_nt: TGTGCTAGTAGCGGGAGGGCTACATTAATACCCACAGATACGCAGTATTTT
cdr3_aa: CASSGRATLIPTDTQYF

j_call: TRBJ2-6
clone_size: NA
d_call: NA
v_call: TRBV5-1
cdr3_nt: TGCGCCAGCAGCTGGAGTGTTTCTGGGGCCAACGTCCTGACTTTC
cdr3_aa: CASSWSVSGANVLTF

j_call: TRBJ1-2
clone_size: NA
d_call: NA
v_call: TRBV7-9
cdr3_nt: TGTGCCAGCAGCTTAGACAGTCCGTACGGCTACACCTTC
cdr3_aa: CASSLDSPYGYTF